Below are 20 T cell receptor beta chains sequenced from a single sample in a study of blood T cell repertoires in COVID-19. Only in-frame clones appear in the TCRdb table, and some are missing; sequencing was by immunoSEQ multiplex PCR. The sample has 190,000 or so clones, over 80% seen once; the top ten hold 1.2%. The sequenced sample was PBMCs or T cells enriched from blood (not recorded which). The source of these receptors is a man aged 30 to 39 who had recovered from COVID-19.

The J gene is TRBJ2-7, the V gene TRBV6-6; 7 nucleotides line up with TRBD1. Germline CDR1 is MNHNY and CDR2 is SVGAGI (reference sequence). V was pared by 10 bases and J by 3 bases, with 6 bases of the junction left unmatched. This CDR3 region has 12 residues. The CDR3 reads CAILTGSYEQYF. CDR3 nucleotide sequence: TGTGCCATTTTGACAGGGAGCTACGAGCAGTACTTC.

This chain joins TRBV5-8 and TRBJ1-5; weak D call: TRBD1 (6 bases). There are 16 residues in the CDR3. The germline V gene encodes CDR1 SGHTS and CDR2 YDEGEE. Trimming took off 1 base at V and 4 bases at J, with 15 bases between the two ends. CDR3 DNA sequence: TGTGCCAGCAGCTTGTCTGGGGGCGGGGGAAATCAGCCCCAGCATTTT. It specifies CASSLSGGGGNQPQHF.

The chain carries TRBV19 and TRBJ2-7; D possibly corresponds to TRBD1 (6 bases). CDR1 is LNHDA, CDR2 SQIVND, per germline (reference sequence). The CDR3 totals 12 residues. Trimming took 9 bases from V and 2 from J, leaving 11 bases between them. The CDR3 DNA follows: TGTGCCAGACCGGACAGAACCTACGAGCAGTACTTC. Its translation: CARPDRTYEQYF.

The chain carries TRBV30 and TRBJ1-2; 7 bases align to TRBD1. With V trimmed by 3 bases and J by 6 bases, 7 bases remained unmatched. The CDR3 consists of 13 residues. The germline CDR1 and CDR2 sequences are GTSNPN and SVGIG (reference sequence). DNA for the CDR3: TGTGCCTGGAGCCCTATAGGGACAGATGGCTACACCTTC. This translates into CAWSPIGTDGYTF.

This clone was detected only once. This chain uses TRBV7-9 with TRBJ1-4; 11 bases map to TRBD1. V shed 2 bases, J shed 10 bases, and the junction held 6 bases outside the gene matches. The CDR3 is 15 amino acids. The germline V gene has CDR1 SEHNR and CDR2 FQNEAQ (reference sequence). The CDR3 sequence is CASSLLGQGGGKLFF. In DNA form, the CDR3 reads TGTGCCAGCAGCTTATTGGGACAGGGGGGAGGAAAACTGTTTTTT.

The chain couples TRBV5-1 to TRBJ1-2; D is possibly TRBD1 (6 bases). CDR1 SGHRS and CDR2 YFSETQ come from the germline V gene. The CDR3 covers 14 residues. V lost 0 bases, J lost 4 bases, and 10 bases lay in between. The CDR3 here is CASSLEQGSYGYTF. The CDR3 DNA follows: TGCGCCAGCAGCTTGGAACAGGGAAGCTATGGCTACACCTTC.

The CDR3 loop reads CATSDFSTSGGGREQFF. The CDR3 bases are TGTGCCACCAGTGATTTTAGCACTAGCGGGGGGGGTAGGGAGCAGTTCTTC. The chain carries TRBV24-1 and TRBJ2-1, with 13 bases matching TRBD2. This CDR3 is built from 17 residues. With V trimmed by 1 base and J by 10 bases, 9 bases remained unmatched. CDR1 and CDR2 (germline): KGHDR, SFDVKD.

This chain links TRBV11-2 with TRBJ2-5; unclear D gene. There are 11 residues in the CDR3. V lost 5 bases and J lost 3, with 4 bases in between. Germline V gives CDR1 SGHAT, CDR2 FQNNGV. CDR3: CASSQKETQYF. CDR3 coding DNA: TGTGCCAGCAGCCAGAAAGAGACCCAGTACTTC.

The CDR3 loop reads CASSKIRGRSSYNEQFF. The CDR3 coding sequence is TGTGCCAGCAGCAAAATAAGAGGGCGGAGCTCCTACAATGAGCAGTTCTTC. The rearrangement joins TRBV11-2 to TRBJ2-1; a possible D gene is TRBD2 (5 bases). There are 17 residues in the CDR3. Trimming cost V 5 bases and J 0 bases, with 17 bases left between them. CDR1 SGHAT and CDR2 FQNNGV come from the germline V gene.

The chain joins TRBV7-2 to TRBJ2-1, with 10 nucleotides matching TRBD1. Trimming took 1 base from V and 0 from J; bases not matched to a gene: 3. The CDR3 is 17 residues long. Germline assignment: CDR1 SGHTA and CDR2 FQGNSA. CDR3 nucleotide sequence: TGTGCCAGCAGCTTAGGGACAGGGGGAGGCTCCTACAATGAGCAGTTCTTC. Its protein is CASSLGTGGGSYNEQFF.

The chain joins TRBV13 to TRBJ2-1, with D perhaps TRBD2 (5 bases). The CDR3 runs 15 residues. Germline CDR1 reads PRHDT; CDR2 reads FYEKMQ (reference sequence). The ends were cut back, 0 bases at V and 4 bases at J, with 10 bases in the middle. CDR3 DNA sequence: TGTGCCAGCAGCTTAGGGACTACCTCATACAATGAGCAGTTCTTC. It encodes CASSLGTTSYNEQFF.

V usage is TRBV7-9 and J usage is TRBJ2-7; D is undetermined. V lost 5 bases and J 5 bases, leaving 16 bases between the germline ends. Germline values: CDR1 SEHNR, CDR2 FQNEAQ (reference sequence). The CDR3 totals 14 residues. This CDR3 is CASSLPQARDEQYF. In DNA, the CDR3 is TGTGCCAGCAGCCTCCCCCAAGCGCGAGACGAGCAGTACTTC.

This clone was detected once. The DNA for the CDR3 is TGTGCCGGGGCGAGGGACAGGGCAACTAATGAAAAACTGTTTTTT. Translating it yields CAGARDRATNEKLFF. This chain connects TRBV25-1 to TRBJ1-4; 9 bases are shared with TRBD1. The ends lost 11 bases at V and 0 bases at J; junction bases unmatched: 7. CDR3 length: 15 amino acids. The germline gives CDR1 MGHDK, CDR2 SYGVNS.

This chain uses TRBV7-9 with TRBJ1-1; possibly TRBD1 for D (6 bases). Trimming took 1 base from V and 6 from J, leaving 21 bases between them. CDR1 SEHNR and CDR2 FQNEAQ come from the germline V gene (reference sequence). The CDR3 spans 17 residues. In nucleotides, the CDR3 is TGTGCCAGCAGCTTAGGTTGGACAGAAAAGAGAACGTCTGAAGCTTTCTTT. Translation gives CASSLGWTEKRTSEAFF.

In DNA form, the CDR3 reads TGTGCCAGCACACCCCTAGGAGGGGCCGGATTCGGGAATGAAAAACTGTTTTTT. It encodes CASTPLGGAGFGNEKLFF. The rearrangement links TRBV5-4 to TRBJ1-4, with TRBD1 as a possible D gene (5 bases). The CDR3 contains 18 residues. The V gene lost 6 bases and the J gene lost 5 bases, with 26 bases spanning the gap. Germline V gene lookup returns CDR1 SGHNT and CDR2 YYREEE (reference sequence).

In this sample, this clone turned up once. This sequence joins TRBV19 and TRBJ1-5; D uncertain. The germline V and J ends were trimmed by 2 bases and 3 bases, with 14 bases remaining between them. Germline V lookup: CDR1 LNHDA, CDR2 SQIVND (reference sequence). There are 16 residues in the CDR3. CDR3 residues: CASSIIGGQINQPQHF. The CDR3 DNA follows: TGTGCCAGTAGTATAATCGGTGGGCAAATCAATCAGCCCCAGCATTTT.

The rearrangement joins TRBV4-1 to TRBJ2-3; TRBD2 matches 11 bases. There are 16 residues in the CDR3. V was pared by 2 bases and J by 4 bases, with 5 bases of the junction left unmatched. CDR1 and CDR2 (germline): MGHRA, YSYEKL. CDR3 in amino acids: CASSQILAGVSDTQYF. The CDR3 DNA is TGCGCCAGCAGCCAAATACTAGCGGGAGTGTCAGATACGCAGTATTTT.

The CDR3 loop is CASSLGGSSYNEQFF. CDR3 bases: TGTGCCAGCAGTTTGGGGGGAAGCTCCTACAATGAGCAGTTCTTC. J is TRBJ2-1 and V is TRBV2; D might be TRBD2 (6 bases). This CDR3 has 15 residues. Germline V gene sequence: CDR1 SNHLY, CDR2 FYNNEI. Between the trimmed V and J ends, which lost 5 bases and 0 bases, there was a span of 11 bases. The full variable domain, its missing parts supplied by reference TRBV2 and TRBJ2-1, is EPEVTQTPSHQVTQMGQEVILRCVPISNHLYFYWYRQILGQKVEFLVSFYNNEISEKSEIFDDQFSVERPDGSNFTLKIRSTKLEDSAMYFCASSLGGSSYNEQFFGPGTRLTVL.

The chain has TRBV29-1 and TRBJ2-7; TRBD1 might be the D (5 bases). The V and J ends lost 7 bases and 0 bases respectively, with 10 bases between them. The CDR3 extends over 12 amino acids. CDR1 is SQVTM and CDR2 is ANQGSEA in the germline V gene. The CDR3 DNA sequence: TGCAGCGCTATGACAGCCTCCTACGAGCAGTACTTC. Translated, it gives CSAMTASYEQYF.

The chain couples TRBV10-1 to TRBJ1-3; 7 nucleotides agree with TRBD1. The CDR3 has 16 amino acids. Germline assignment: CDR1 WNHNN and CDR2 SYGVQD (reference sequence). V lost 5 bases to trimming and J lost 0 bases; unmatched junction nucleotides: 7. The CDR3 DNA sequence: TGCGCCAGCAGTCCGAACAGGGGCTCCTCTGGAAACACCATATATTTT. It is translated as CASSPNRGSSGNTIYF.